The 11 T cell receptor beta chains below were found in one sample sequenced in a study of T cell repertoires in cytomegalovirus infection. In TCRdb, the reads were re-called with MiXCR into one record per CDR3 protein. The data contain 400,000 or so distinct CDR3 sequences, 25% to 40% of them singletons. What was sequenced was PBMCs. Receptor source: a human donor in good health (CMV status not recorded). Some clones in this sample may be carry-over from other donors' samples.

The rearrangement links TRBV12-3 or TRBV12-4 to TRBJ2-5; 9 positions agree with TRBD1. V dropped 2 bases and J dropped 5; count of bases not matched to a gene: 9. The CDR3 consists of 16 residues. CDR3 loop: CASSLPRGTGTETQYF. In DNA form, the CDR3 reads TGTGCCAGCAGTTTACCGCGGGGGACAGGGACGGAGACCCAGTACTTC.

The CDR3 spells CASSCGGAYEQYF. In nucleotides, the CDR3 is TGTGCCAGCAGTTGCGGGGGGGCCTACGAGCAGTACTTC. The chain joins TRBV6-5 to TRBJ2-7; 9 bases map to TRBD2. The V segment lost 4 bases and the J segment 2 bases; nucleotides outside the gene matches: 0. This CDR3 contains 13 residues. Germline values: CDR1 MNHEY, CDR2 SVGAGI.

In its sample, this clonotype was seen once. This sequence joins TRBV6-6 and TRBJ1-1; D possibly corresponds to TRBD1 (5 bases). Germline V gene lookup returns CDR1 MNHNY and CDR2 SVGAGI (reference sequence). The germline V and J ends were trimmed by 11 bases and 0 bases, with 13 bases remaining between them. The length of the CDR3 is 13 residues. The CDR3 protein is CALHRTMNTEAFF. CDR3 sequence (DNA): TGTGCCCTACACAGGACGATGAACACTGAAGCTTTCTTT.

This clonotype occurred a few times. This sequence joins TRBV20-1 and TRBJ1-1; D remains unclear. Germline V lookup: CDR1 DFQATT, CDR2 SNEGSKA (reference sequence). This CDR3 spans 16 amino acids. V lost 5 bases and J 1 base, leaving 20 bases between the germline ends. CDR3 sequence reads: CSADTPGSGPNTEAFF. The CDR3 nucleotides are TGCAGTGCTGACACCCCCGGGAGTGGGCCGAACACTGAAGCTTTCTTT.

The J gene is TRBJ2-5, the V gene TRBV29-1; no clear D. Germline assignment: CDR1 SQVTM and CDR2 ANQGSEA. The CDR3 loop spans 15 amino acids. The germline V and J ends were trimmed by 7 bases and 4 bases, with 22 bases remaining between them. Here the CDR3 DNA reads TGCAGCGCATCCCCCCAAGGTTGGCGTGGAGAGACCCAGTACTTC. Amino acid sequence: CSASPQGWRGETQYF.

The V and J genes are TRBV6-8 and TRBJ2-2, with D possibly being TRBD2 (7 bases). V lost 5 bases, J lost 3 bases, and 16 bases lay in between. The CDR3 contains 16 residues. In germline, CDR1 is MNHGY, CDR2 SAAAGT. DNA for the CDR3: TGTGCCAGCAGTCACCCTTGGGGGGGCGACACCGGGGAGCTGTTTTTT. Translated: CASSHPWGGDTGELFF.

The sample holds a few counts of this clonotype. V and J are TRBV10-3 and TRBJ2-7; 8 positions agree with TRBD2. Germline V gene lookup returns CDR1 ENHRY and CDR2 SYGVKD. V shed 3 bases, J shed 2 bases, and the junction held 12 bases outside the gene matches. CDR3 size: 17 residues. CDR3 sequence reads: CAISEGAGVKVPYEQYF. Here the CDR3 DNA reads TGTGCCATCAGTGAAGGAGCGGGGGTTAAAGTACCCTACGAGCAGTACTTC.

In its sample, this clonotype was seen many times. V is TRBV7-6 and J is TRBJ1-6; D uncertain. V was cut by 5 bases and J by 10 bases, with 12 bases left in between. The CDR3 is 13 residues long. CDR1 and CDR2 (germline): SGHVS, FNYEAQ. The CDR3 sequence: CASSPSVGSPLHF. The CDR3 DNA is TGTGCCAGCAGCCCCTCGGTGGGGTCACCCCTCCACTTT.

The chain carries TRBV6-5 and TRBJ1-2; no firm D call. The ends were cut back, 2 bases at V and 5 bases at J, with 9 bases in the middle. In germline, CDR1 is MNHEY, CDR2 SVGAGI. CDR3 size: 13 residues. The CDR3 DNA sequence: TGTGCCAGCAGTTACCGACTGGGTTATGGCTACACCTTC. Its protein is CASSYRLGYGYTF.

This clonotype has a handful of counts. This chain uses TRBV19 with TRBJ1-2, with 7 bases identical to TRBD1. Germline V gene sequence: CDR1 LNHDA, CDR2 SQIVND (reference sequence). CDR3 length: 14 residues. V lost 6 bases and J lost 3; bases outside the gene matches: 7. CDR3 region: CASSDNRGHYGYTF. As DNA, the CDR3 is TGTGCCAGTAGCGATAACAGGGGACACTATGGCTACACCTTC.

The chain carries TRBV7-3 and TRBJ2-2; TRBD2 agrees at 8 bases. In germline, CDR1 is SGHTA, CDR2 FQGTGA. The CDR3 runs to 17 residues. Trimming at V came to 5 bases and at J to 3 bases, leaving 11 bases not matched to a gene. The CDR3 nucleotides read TGTGCCAGCAGCCTCCTCGGCGGGACTAGGGACACCGGGGAGCTGTTTTTT. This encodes CASSLLGGTRDTGELFF.